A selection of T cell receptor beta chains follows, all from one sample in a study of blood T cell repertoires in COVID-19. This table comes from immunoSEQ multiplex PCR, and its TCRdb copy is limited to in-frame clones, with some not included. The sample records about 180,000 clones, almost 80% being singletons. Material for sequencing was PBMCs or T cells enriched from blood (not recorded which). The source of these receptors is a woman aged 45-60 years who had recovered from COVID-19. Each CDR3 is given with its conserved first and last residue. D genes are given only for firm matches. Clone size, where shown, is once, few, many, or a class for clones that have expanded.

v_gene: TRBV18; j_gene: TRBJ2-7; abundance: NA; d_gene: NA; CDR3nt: TGTGCCAGCTCACCACGGAGGGACTCATCCTACGAGCAGTACTTC; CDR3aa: CASSPRRDSSYEQYF
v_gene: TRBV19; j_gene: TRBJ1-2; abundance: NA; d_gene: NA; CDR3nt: TGTGCCAGTAGTCCGGGTCCTCCGACTAGAGGGCCCTTTTATGACTACACCTTC; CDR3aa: CASSPGPPTRGPFYDYTF
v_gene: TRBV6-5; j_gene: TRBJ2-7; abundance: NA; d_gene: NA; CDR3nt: TGTGCCAGCAGATCGGGGGTTGGACAGGCCTACGAGCAGTACTTC; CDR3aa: CASRSGVGQAYEQYF
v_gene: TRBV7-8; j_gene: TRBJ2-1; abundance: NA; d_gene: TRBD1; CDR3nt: TGTGCCAGCAGCCCTCGACAGGGGTATGGGGGGCAGTTCTTC; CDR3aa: CASSPRQGYGGQFF
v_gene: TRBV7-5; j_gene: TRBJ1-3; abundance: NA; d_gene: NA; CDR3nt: TGTGTCAGAAGCAGTACAGGGTTCTCTGGAAACACCATATATTTT; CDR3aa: CVRSSTGFSGNTIYF
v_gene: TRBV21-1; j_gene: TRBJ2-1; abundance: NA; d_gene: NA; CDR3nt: TGTGCCAGCAGCAAAGTGGTGCGGGAGGCCTACAATGAGCAGTTCTTC; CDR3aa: CASSKVVREAYNEQFF
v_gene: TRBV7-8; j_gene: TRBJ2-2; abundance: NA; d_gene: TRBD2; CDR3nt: TGTGCCAGCGAGGGACTAGCGGGAGATTTGACCGGGGAGCTGTTTTTT; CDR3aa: CASEGLAGDLTGELFF
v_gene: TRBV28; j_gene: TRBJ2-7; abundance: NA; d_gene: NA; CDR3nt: TGTGCCAGCAGGGGGGGGCAGGTTCACGAGCAGTACTTC; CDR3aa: CASRGGQVHEQYF
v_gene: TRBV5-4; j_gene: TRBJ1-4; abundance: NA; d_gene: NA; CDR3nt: TGTGCCAGCACCTCGGAGCCCACTAATGAAAAACTGTTTTTT; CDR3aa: CASTSEPTNEKLFF
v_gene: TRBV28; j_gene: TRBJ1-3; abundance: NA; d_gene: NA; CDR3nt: TGTGCCACCTCCTGGGGCTCGGCTGGAAACACCATATATTTT; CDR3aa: CATSWGSAGNTIYF
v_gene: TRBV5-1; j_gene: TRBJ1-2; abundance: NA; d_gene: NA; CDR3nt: TGCGCCAGCAGCTTTACACTGACAGGACTGGCGGCCTATGGCTACACCTTC; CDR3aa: CASSFTLTGLAAYGYTF
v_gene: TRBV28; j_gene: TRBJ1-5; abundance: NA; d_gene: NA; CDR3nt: TGTGCCAGCAGTTTGGAGGCGGGACGTTCTCAGCCCCAGCATTTT; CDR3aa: CASSLEAGRSQPQHF
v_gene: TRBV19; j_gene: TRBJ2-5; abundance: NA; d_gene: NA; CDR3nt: TGTGCCAGTAGTAAAAGCGATCAAGAGACCCAGTACTTC; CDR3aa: CASSKSDQETQYF
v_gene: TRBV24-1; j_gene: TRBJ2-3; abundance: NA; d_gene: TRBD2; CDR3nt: TGTGCCACCAGTGCGCTAGCGGGAGCCCTAGATACGCAGTATTTT; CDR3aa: CATSALAGALDTQYF
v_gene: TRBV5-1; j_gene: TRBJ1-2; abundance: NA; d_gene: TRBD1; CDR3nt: TGCGCCAGCAGCTTGGAAGGACAGGGGGCGAGGGGCTACACCTTC; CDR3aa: CASSLEGQGARGYTF
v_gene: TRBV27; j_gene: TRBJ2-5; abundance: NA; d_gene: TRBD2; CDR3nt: TGTGCCAGCAGTTCTTTGACGGGGGGGGAGACCCAGTACTTC; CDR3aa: CASSSLTGGETQYF
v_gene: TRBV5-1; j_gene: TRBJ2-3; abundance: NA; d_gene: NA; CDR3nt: TGCGCCAGCAGCGAAGGGGGTTCCACAGATACGCAGTATTTT; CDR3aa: CASSEGGSTDTQYF
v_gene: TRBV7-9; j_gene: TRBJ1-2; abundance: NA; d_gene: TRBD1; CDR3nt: TGTGCCAGCAGCAAGGGACAGGGTGAGAAGGGCTACACCTTC; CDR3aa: CASSKGQGEKGYTF
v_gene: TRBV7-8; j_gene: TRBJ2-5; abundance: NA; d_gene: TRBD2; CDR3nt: TGTGCCAGCACCCAAGCGGGAGGGCCCACGGAGACCCAGTACTTC; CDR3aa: CASTQAGGPTETQYF
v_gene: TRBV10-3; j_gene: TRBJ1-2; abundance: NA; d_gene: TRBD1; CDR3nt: TGTGCCATCAGTACTCTCCCGGCAGGGGGCGACTGGGGCTACACCTTC; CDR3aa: CAISTLPAGGDWGYTF
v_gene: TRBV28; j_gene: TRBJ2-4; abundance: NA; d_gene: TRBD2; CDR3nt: TGTGCCAGCAGCCGACTAGCGGGAGTATCAGCCAAAAACATTCAGTACTTC; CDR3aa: CASSRLAGVSAKNIQYF
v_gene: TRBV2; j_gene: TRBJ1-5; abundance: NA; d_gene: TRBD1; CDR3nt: TGTGCCAGCAGTGAGGACAGGGTAGACCTAAATCAGCCCCAGCATTTT; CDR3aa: CASSEDRVDLNQPQHF
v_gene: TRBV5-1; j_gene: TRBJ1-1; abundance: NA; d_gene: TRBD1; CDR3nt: TGCGCCAGCAGCTTGGTTGAGACAGGGTATTCTGAAGCTTTCTTT; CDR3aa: CASSLVETGYSEAFF
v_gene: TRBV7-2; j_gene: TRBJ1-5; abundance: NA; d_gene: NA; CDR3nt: TGTGCCAGCAGCTTAGAGGGCAGGGGCTTTAGCAATCAGCCCCAGCATTTT; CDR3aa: CASSLEGRGFSNQPQHF
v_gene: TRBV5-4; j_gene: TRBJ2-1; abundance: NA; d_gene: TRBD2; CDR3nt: TGTGCCAGCAGCCAGGGACTAGCGGGAGTAGAGGAGCAGTTCTTC; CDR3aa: CASSQGLAGVEEQFF
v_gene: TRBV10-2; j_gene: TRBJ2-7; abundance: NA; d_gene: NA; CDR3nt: TGCGCCAGCAGTTCTCCCCTAGGCCTCATAGCGGCCAGGGTACCCTACGAGCAGTACTTC; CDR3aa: CASSSPLGLIAARVPYEQYF
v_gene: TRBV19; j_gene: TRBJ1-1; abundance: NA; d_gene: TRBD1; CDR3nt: TGTGCCAGTAGTGTGGGACAGGTCAACACTGAAGCTTTCTTT; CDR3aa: CASSVGQVNTEAFF
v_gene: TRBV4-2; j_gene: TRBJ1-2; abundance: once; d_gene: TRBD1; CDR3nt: TGTGCCAGCAGCCCCTCGGAGGGGACAGGGGAAGAGGGCTACACCTTC; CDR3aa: CASSPSEGTGEEGYTF
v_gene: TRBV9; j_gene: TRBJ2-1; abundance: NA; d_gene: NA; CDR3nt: TGTGCCAGCAGCGTAGTGGGCGGGCTAGGGCGGAATGAGCAGTTCTTC; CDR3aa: CASSVVGGLGRNEQFF
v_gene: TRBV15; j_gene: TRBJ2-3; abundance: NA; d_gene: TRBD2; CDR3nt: TGTGCCACCAGCAGAGGATTCCCTGGCTCTAGCGGTGGCACAGATACGCAGTATTTT; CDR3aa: CATSRGFPGSSGGTDTQYF
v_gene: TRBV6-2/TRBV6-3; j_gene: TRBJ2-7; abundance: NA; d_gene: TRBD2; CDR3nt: TGTGCCAGCAGCTCCCGACTAGCGGGACGTTACGAGCAGTACTTC; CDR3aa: CASSSRLAGRYEQYF
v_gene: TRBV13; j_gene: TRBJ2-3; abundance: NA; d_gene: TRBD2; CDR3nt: TGTGCCAGCAGCTACGCGACCCCCGGACTAGCGGAGGCCCTCACAGATACGCAGTATTTT; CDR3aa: CASSYATPGLAEALTDTQYF
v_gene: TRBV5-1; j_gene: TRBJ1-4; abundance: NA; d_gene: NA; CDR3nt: TGCGCCAGCAGCTCCCAAGGGGTGACTAATGAAAAACTGTTTTTT; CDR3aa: CASSSQGVTNEKLFF
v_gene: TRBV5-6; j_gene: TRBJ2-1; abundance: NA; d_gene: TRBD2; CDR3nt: TGTGCCAGCACGTCGACTAGCGGGATCAATGAGCAGTTCTTC; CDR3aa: CASTSTSGINEQFF
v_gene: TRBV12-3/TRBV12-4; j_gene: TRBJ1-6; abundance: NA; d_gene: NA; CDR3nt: TGTGCCAGCAGTCACGGGGGGAGACCACCCCTCCACTTT; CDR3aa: CASSHGGRPPLHF
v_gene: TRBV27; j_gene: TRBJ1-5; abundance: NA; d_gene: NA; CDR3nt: TGTGCCAGCAGTCCGCGCGGAGATAGCAATCAGCCCCAGCATTTT; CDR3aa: CASSPRGDSNQPQHF
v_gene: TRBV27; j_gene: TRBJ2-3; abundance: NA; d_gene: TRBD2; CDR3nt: TGTGCCAGCAGCGTTAGCGGGCGCTGGGGGACAGATACGCAGTATTTT; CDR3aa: CASSVSGRWGTDTQYF
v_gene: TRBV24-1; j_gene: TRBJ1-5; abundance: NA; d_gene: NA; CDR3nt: TGTGCCACCAGTGACCCCACAGGGCTGCCCCAGCATTTT; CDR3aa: CATSDPTGLPQHF
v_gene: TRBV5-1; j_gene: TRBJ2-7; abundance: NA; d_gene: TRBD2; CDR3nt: TGCGCCAGCAGTCCGGGACTAGCGAGGAACGAGCAGTACTTC; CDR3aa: CASSPGLARNEQYF
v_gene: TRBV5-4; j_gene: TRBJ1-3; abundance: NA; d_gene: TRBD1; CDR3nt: TGTGCCAGCAGCTTGGCCTCGACAGGGACTGGAAACACCATATATTTT; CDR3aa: CASSLASTGTGNTIYF
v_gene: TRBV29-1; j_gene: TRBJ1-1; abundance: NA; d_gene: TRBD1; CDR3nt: TGCAGCGTTGAAGGGACAGGGAGGCCTGAAGCTTTCTTT; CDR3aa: CSVEGTGRPEAFF
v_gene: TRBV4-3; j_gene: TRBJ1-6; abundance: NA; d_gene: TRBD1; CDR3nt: TGCGCCAGCAGCCTACAGACAGGGGTTGAAGATTCACCCCTCCACTTT; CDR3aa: CASSLQTGVEDSPLHF
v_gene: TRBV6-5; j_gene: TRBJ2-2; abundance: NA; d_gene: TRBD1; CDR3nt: TGTGCCAGCAGGCAAGGGACAGTCAACACCGGGGAGCTGTTTTTT; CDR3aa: CASRQGTVNTGELFF
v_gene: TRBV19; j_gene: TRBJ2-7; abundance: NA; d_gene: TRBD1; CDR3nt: TGTGCCAGTTCTGCCGGGACAGGTTTTTACTCCTACGAGCAGTACTTC; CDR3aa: CASSAGTGFYSYEQYF
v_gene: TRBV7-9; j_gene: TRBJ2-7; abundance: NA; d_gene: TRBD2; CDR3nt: TGTGCCAGCAGCCCCCTCTGGGAGGGTCTCTACGAGCAGTACTTC; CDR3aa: CASSPLWEGLYEQYF
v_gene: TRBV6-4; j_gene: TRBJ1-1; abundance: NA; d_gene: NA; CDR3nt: TGTGCCAGCAGTCCCAGCCCGGGGAACACTGAAGCTTTCTTT; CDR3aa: CASSPSPGNTEAFF
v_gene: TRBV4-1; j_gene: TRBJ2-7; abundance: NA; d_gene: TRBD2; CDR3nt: TGCGCCAGCAGCCAAGAAGCGGGAGTTAGCTACGAGCAGTACTTC; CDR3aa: CASSQEAGVSYEQYF
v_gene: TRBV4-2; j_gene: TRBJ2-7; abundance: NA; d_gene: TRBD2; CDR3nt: TGTGCCAGCAGCCCATTAGCGGGAGACTACGAGCAGTACTTC; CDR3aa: CASSPLAGDYEQYF
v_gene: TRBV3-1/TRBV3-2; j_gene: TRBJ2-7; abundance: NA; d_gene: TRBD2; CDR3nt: TGTGCCAGCAGCCAATTACTAGCGCACTCCTACGAGCAGTACTTC; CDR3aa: CASSQLLAHSYEQYF
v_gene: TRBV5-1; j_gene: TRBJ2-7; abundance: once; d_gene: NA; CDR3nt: TGCGCCAGCAGCTTGGTCCTGAGCTCCTACGAGCAGTACTTC; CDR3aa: CASSLVLSSYEQYF
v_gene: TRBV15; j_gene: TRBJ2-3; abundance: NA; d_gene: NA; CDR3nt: TGTGCCACCAGCAGAGATCGGACGGGAACCACAGATACGCAGTATTTT; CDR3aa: CATSRDRTGTTDTQYF
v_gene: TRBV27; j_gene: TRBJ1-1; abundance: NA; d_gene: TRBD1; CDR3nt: TGTGCCAGCAGTTTCCGTTATACCAGGGGGAGCACTGAAGCTTTCTTT; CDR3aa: CASSFRYTRGSTEAFF
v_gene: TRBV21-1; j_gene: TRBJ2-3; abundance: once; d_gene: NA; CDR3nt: TGTGCCAGCAAAGGCGGACACCATCGATTTAGCACAGATACGCAGTATTTT; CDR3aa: CASKGGHHRFSTDTQYF
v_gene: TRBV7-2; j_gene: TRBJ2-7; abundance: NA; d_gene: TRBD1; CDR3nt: TGTGCCAGCAGCTCCCGGGACAGGGGAATCCACGAGCAGTACTTC; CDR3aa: CASSSRDRGIHEQYF
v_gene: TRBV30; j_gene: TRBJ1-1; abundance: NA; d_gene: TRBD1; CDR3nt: TGTGCCTGGGGGACAGGCCTGGGGATTACGGCTTTCTTT; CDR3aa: CAWGTGLGITAFF
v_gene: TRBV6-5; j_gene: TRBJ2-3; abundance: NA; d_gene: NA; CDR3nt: TGTGCCAGCACCCCCGGGTCGGGTAACACAGATACGCAGTATTTT; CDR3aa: CASTPGSGNTDTQYF
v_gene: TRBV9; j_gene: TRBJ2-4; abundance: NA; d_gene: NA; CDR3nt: TGTGCCAGCAGCAGGGGTCTCGGCCAAAACATTCAGTACTTC; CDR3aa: CASSRGLGQNIQYF
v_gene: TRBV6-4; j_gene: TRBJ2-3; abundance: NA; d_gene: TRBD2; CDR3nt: TGTGCCAGCAGTGTTGGGACTACCACGGATACGCAGTATTTT; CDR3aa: CASSVGTTTDTQYF
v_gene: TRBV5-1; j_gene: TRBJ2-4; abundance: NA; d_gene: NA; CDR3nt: TGCGCCAGCAGCTTGGACAGAGCCAAAAACATTCAGTACTTC; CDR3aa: CASSLDRAKNIQYF